Presented here are 18 T cell receptor beta chains from one specimen sequenced in a study of cytomegalovirus exposure and HLA in healthy donors. PCR amplification relied on 60 Vbeta primers (plus 13 Jbeta primers). Some clones are missing from TCRdb's copy, which holds only in-frame ones; the method was immunoSEQ multiplex PCR. The sample lists 150,000 or so clones, 75% to 90% seen once, with under 6% in the top ten. The source material was PBMCs. Every receptor here comes from a woman in her fifties or sixties in good health and CMV-seropositive.

The genes are TRBV19 and TRBJ2-3, with D perhaps matching TRBD2 (6 bases). The CDR3 sequence is 16 residues long. Trimming pared 5 bases from V and 1 base from J, leaving 16 bases between. Germline CDR1 is LNHDA and CDR2 is SQIVND (reference sequence). CDR3 in amino acids: CASSGNMWGGTDTQYF. The CDR3 DNA sequence: TGTGCCAGTAGTGGCAACATGTGGGGGGGCACAGATACGCAGTATTTT.

The chain is built from TRBV19 and TRBJ1-1; D uncertain. Between the trimmed V and J ends, which lost 0 bases and 1 base, there was a span of 9 bases. This CDR3 has 15 amino acids. The germline gives CDR1 LNHDA, CDR2 SQIVND (reference sequence). In DNA, the CDR3 is TGTGCCAGTAGTATAGATCTGAGGAAGAACACTGAAGCTTTCTTT. Encoded protein: CASSIDLRKNTEAFF.

This clone showed up just once. The V and J genes are TRBV9 and TRBJ2-3; 10 bases are a match to TRBD2. The CDR3 is 16 amino acids. V lost 0 bases, J lost 8 bases, and 9 bases stayed unmatched. CDR1 and CDR2 from the germline V gene are SGDLS and YYNGEE. The CDR3 loop is CASSVAPSGGLLTQYF. CDR3 bases: TGTGCCAGCAGCGTAGCCCCTAGCGGGGGCCTTCTTACGCAGTATTTT. Full variable domain (missing parts from reference TRBV9 and TRBJ2-3): DSGVTQTPKHLITATGQRVTLRCSPRSGDLSVYWYQQSLDQGLQFLIQYYNGEERAKGNILERFSAQQFPDLHSELNLSSLELGDSALYFCASSVAPSGGLLTQYFGPGTRLTVL.

V and J are TRBV9 and TRBJ2-7; TRBD1 is a possible D gene (6 bases). Looked up from germline, CDR1 is SGDLS and CDR2 is YYNGEE. This CDR3 has 14 amino acids. Trimming removed 3 bases at V and 2 bases at J, with 12 bases between. The CDR3 loop reads CASSAQGNTYEQYF. The CDR3 coding sequence is TGTGCCAGCAGCGCACAGGGTAACACCTACGAGCAGTACTTC.

This chain connects TRBV14 to TRBJ2-3; 8 nucleotides agree with TRBD2. This CDR3 spans 15 amino acids. V shed 1 base, J shed 6 bases, and the junction held 6 bases outside the gene matches. Germline CDR1 reads SGHDN; CDR2 reads FVKESK. CDR3 amino acids: CASSQVGTRADTQYF. The DNA of the CDR3 is TGTGCCAGCAGCCAAGTTGGGACTAGAGCGGATACGCAGTATTTT.

The chain uses TRBV6-5 and TRBJ2-1, with a tentative D call TRBD2 (6 bases). Germline V CDR1 and CDR2: MNHEY, SVGAGI. The CDR3 contains 11 residues. Deletions cut 7 bases from V and 12 bases from J, with 13 bases between. CDR3 residues: CASKTGTWQFF. DNA of the CDR3: TGTGCCAGCAAAACCGGGACTTGGCAGTTCTTC.

The V and J genes are TRBV4-2 and TRBJ1-2, with D perhaps matching TRBD1 (5 bases). Trimming took off 4 bases at V and 12 bases at J, with 27 bases between the two ends. The CDR3 is 16 residues long. Looked up from germline, CDR1 is LGHNA and CDR2 is YNFKEQ. CDR3 nucleotide sequence: TGTGCCAGCAGCCTGCGTTTGGGAGGCAGGGAAGTTGTGAACACCTTC. Translating gives CASSLRLGGREVVNTF.

The chain recombines TRBV7-8 with TRBJ1-3, with TRBD1 as a possible D gene (5 bases). V was shortened by 4 bases and J by 3 bases, with 10 bases between the two germline ends. The germline V gene encodes CDR1 SGHVS and CDR2 FQNEAQ. CDR3 size: 14 residues. The CDR3 sequence: CASSSTTVGNTIYF. CDR3 bases: TGTGCCAGCAGCTCAACGACAGTTGGAAACACCATATATTTT.

The rearrangement joins TRBV9 to TRBJ1-4; TRBD1 matches at 9 bases. Per germline, CDR1 SGDLS and CDR2 YYNGEE. After removal of 0 bases from V and 7 bases from J, the junction contained 4 bases not matched to a gene. This CDR3 comprises 15 residues. CDR3 residues: CASSVATGGFEKLFF. DNA for the CDR3: TGTGCCAGCAGCGTAGCGACAGGGGGTTTTGAAAAACTGTTTTTT.

The chain links TRBV19 to TRBJ1-4; 7 bases map to TRBD1. V was pared by 3 bases and J by 9 bases, with 7 bases of the junction left unmatched. The CDR3 length is 14 residues. The germline gives CDR1 LNHDA, CDR2 SQIVND (reference sequence). CDR3 region: CASSIGTAGKKLFF. The CDR3 DNA follows: TGTGCCAGTAGTATCGGGACAGCCGGCAAAAAACTGTTTTTT.

The CDR3 DNA reads as TGTGCCAGCAGCTTAGGGTTCAGAGGGAGGCATTACGAGCAGTACTTC. As protein: CASSLGFRGRHYEQYF. The chain couples TRBV7-2 to TRBJ2-7; possible D gene TRBD2, 6 bases. The CDR3 runs 16 residues. The V and J ends lost 1 base and 4 bases respectively, with 17 bases between them. Germline CDR1 and CDR2: SGHTA and FQGNSA.

DNA for the CDR3: TGCGCCAAATTTTGGAGGGTATTTCAGCCCCAGCATTTT. This encodes CAKFWRVFQPQHF. The chain couples TRBV23-1 to TRBJ1-5, with D hard to call. TRBV23-1 is assigned to the ORF class and has an uncertain function. The CDR3 spans 13 residues. V gave up 10 bases and J gave up 6 bases, with 16 bases separating them.

Comment on this clone: One end of the junction is discordant with germline, which a read error may explain. The chain recombines TRBV7-9 with TRBJ1-3; 10 bases are shared with TRBD1. The V gene's germline CDR1 is SEHNR and CDR2 FQNEAQ (reference sequence). This CDR3 region has 16 residues. The chain's CDR3 is CSSSPRQGAFGNTIYF. For the CDR3, the DNA is TGTTCCAGCAGCCCTAGACAGGGGGCGTTCGGAAACACCATATATTTT.

This chain connects TRBV5-6 to TRBJ2-5; 8 bases align to TRBD2. Gene TRBJ2-7 matches the end of the DNA better, so the J call may be wrong. This CDR3 has 19 amino acids. Germline V gene sequence: CDR1 SGHDT, CDR2 YYEEEE. For the CDR3, the DNA is TGTGCCAGCAGCTTTTTTGGGATTACGGGAGGGCCCGCCTCCTACGAGCAGTACTTC. It specifies CASSFFGITGGPASYEQYF.

V gene TRBV29-1 combines with J gene TRBJ2-7; TRBD1 might be the D (6 bases). The germline CDR1 and CDR2 sequences are SQVTM and ANQGSEA. The CDR3 loop spans 12 amino acids. Here the CDR3 reads CTYHRVSYEQYF. The CDR3 nucleotides read TGCACATACCACAGGGTTTCCTACGAGCAGTACTTC.

The chain recombines TRBV4-1 with TRBJ2-4, with D perhaps TRBD2 (5 bases). CDR1 and CDR2 (germline): MGHRA, YSYEKL. V was pared by 2 bases and J by 8 bases, with 19 bases between. The CDR3 has 16 residues. Here the CDR3 reads CASSQSLTGSTYIQYF. CDR3 DNA sequence: TGCGCCAGCAGCCAATCCCTGACGGGGTCCACATACATTCAGTACTTC.

The chain employs TRBV27 and TRBJ1-1, with a possible D match to TRBD1 (6 bases). The length of the CDR3 is 16 residues. V was clipped by 4 bases and J by 2 bases, with 17 bases between them. In germline, CDR1 is MNHEY, CDR2 SMNVEV (reference sequence). As DNA, the CDR3 is TGTGCCAGCAGTTCCTCATCCGGGACACCAAACACTGAAGCTTTCTTT. The encoded protein is CASSSSSGTPNTEAFF.

The rearrangement links TRBV7-2 to TRBJ2-3; no definite D call. V lost 7 bases and J 0 bases, leaving 17 bases between the germline ends. CDR1 is SGHTA, CDR2 FQGNSA, per germline. The CDR3 covers 16 residues. CDR3 DNA: TGTGCCAGCAAACCGATGTTTAGGAGTAGCACAGATACGCAGTATTTT. Translation: CASKPMFRSSTDTQYF.